This T cell receptor (beta chain) was documented in a study of cytomegalovirus exposure and HLA in healthy donors. Study-wide context: Within an early data release were 80 million to 90 million unique TCRs drawn from HLA-typed donors. Study-wide points: As a later analysis revealed, most CMV-associated TCR beta chains appeared HLA-restricted. As confirmed in vitro, a few CMV-associated chains were specific for CMV antigens.

Germline assignment: CDR1 SGHTA and CDR2 FQGNSA. The J segment lost 6 bases and the V segment lost 0 bases, leaving 1 base of the junction unmatched. The CDR3 extends over 13 amino acids. The PCR was carried out with 60 Vbeta primers and 13 Jbeta primers. The data were produced by immunoSEQ multiplex PCR, yet TCRdb's version contains in-frame clones alone and is incomplete. The sample records a few hundred thousand clones, about four fifths being singletons. As concerns this clone: Its antigen is still unknown.

The sequenced sample was PBMCs. The receptor comes from a man in his thirties or forties in good health and CMV-seronegative. This chain uses TRBV7-2 with TRBJ1-1; TRBD1 matches 7 bases. This CDR3 is CASSLAQGAEAFF. CDR3 nucleotides: TGTGCCAGCAGCTTAGCGCAGGGGGCTGAAGCTTTCTTT.